This T cell receptor (beta chain) was documented in a study of T cells in Graves' hyperthyroidism and ophthalmopathy. What was amplified from RNA transcripts were TCR beta CDR3 regions. In the first-round RT-PCR of the TCR CDR3, the HTBI primer set was used. One entry per CDR3 protein results from TCRdb running MiXCR on the multiplex PCR reads. The data show about 350,000 distinct CDR3 sequences, approximately 14% seen once. CDR1 and CDR2 from the germline V gene are DFQATT and SNEGSKA (reference sequence). The ends were cut back, 1 base at V and 8 bases at J, with 9 bases in the middle. The CDR3 runs 11 residues. Ten or more counts support this clonotype.

The receptor was isolated from a woman between 40 and 55 years old with Graves' ophthalmopathy. This sequence joins TRBV20-1 and TRBJ2-7, with D uncertain. The sequenced sample was blood. The CDR3 DNA is TGCAGTGCTAGAGCCCTAAACAAGCAGTACTTC. This encodes CSARALNKQYF.